Sequencing of this T cell receptor beta chain was carried out in a study of T cell responses to AZD1222 COVID-19 vaccine. Repertoires were generated with immunoSEQ multiplex PCR, while TCRdb's copy carries only in-frame clones and drops some. The sample records fewer than 90,000 clones, 85% to 95% being singletons. Losses at the gene ends were 6 bases for V and 3 bases for J; bases not matched to a gene: 4. Per the germline V gene, CDR1 is MNHEY and CDR2 is SVGAGI. The CDR3 sequence is 13 residues long. This receptor was taken from an adult who received the AZD1222 COVID-19 vaccine. The chain combines TRBV6-5 with TRBJ2-7, with 8 bases matching TRBD1. The sample here was peripheral blood, taken 28 days after the second AZD1222 dose. The CDR3 DNA reads TGTGCCAGCAGAAACGACAGGGGCTACGAGCAGTACTTC. As protein: CASRNDRGYEQYF.